Detailed here is one T cell receptor beta chain. What it recognizes is unknown. The data derive from a study of cytomegalovirus exposure and HLA in healthy donors. Overall study results and limits: Other equally common chains were less clonally expanded than HLA-associated TCR beta chains, a later analysis showed.

With 60 Vbeta and 13 Jbeta primers, the PCR was carried out. Only in-frame clones appear in the TCRdb table, and some are missing; sequencing was by immunoSEQ multiplex PCR. This sample has 80,000 to 100,000 clones, with about four fifths found just once. Sequencing used PBMCs. The clonotype originates from a man aged 25 to 40 in good health and CMV-seronegative.

Written as DNA, the CDR3 is TGTGCCAGCAGCGCCAGGGGGAACACTGAAGCTTTCTTT. Encoded protein: CASSARGNTEAFF. The chain is built from TRBV11-2 and TRBJ1-1; D is possibly TRBD1 (6 bases). V was cut by 5 bases and J by 1 base, with 8 bases left in between. The CDR3 extends over 13 amino acids. The germline CDR1 and CDR2 sequences are SGHAT and FQNNGV.